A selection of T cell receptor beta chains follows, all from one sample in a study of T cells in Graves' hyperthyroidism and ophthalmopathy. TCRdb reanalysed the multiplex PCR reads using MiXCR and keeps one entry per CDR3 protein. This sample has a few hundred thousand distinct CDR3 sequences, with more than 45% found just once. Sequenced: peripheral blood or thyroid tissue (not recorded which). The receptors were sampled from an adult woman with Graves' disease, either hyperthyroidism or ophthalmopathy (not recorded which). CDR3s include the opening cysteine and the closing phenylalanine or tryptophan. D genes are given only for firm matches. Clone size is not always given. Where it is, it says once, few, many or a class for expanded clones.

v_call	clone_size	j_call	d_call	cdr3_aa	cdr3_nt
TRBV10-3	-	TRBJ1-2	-	CAISESGVRGYTF	TGTGCCATCAGTGAGTCTGGGGTGCGAGGCTACACCTTC
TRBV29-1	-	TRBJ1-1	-	CSFRPSLNTEAFF	TGCAGCTTTCGTCCGAGTTTGAACACTGAAGCTTTCTTT
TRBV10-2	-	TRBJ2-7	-	CASRSGTDEQYF	TGCGCCAGCAGATCCGGGACGGACGAGCAGTACTTC
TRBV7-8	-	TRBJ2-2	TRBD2	CASSTAPLAGAQTGELFF	TGTGCCAGCAGCACAGCCCCCCTAGCGGGAGCGCAGACCGGGGAGCTGTTTTTT
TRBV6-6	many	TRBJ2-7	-	CASSYVIGIDVSYEQYF	TGTGCCAGCAGTTACGTGATTGGGATCGACGTTTCCTACGAGCAGTACTTC
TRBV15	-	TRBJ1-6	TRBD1	CATSTGGRGSPLHF	TGTGCCACCAGCACCGGGGGCAGGGGGTCACCCCTCCACTTT
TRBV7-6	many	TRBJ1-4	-	CASSSNRVTGEKLFF	TGTGCCAGCAGCTCCAACAGGGTAACGGGTGAAAAACTGTTTTTT
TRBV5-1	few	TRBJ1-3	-	CASSLGPAGWDTIYF	TGTGCCAGCAGCTTAGGACCAGCGGGTTGGGACACCATATATTTT
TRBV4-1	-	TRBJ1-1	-	CASSQEGSLVNTEAFF	TGCGCCAGCAGCCAAGAGGGCAGCCTTGTGAACACTGAAGCTTTCTTT
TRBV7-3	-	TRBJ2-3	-	CASRSGEVTDTQYF	TGTGCCAGCAGGTCCGGTGAGGTCACAGATACGCAGTATTTT
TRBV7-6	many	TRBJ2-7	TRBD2	CASSLGPVGSGSWYEQYF	TGTGCCAGCAGCTTAGGTCCGGTCGGTAGCGGGAGCTGGTACGAGCAGTACTTC
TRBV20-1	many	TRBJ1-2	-	CSAGLGYTF	TGCAGTGCTGGGCTTGGCTACACCTTC
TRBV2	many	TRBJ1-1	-	CASRSNVGRAFF	TGTGCCAGCAGATCTAATGTGGGGAGGGCTTTCTTT
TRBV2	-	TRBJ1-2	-	CASTTGHLYGYTF	TGTGCCAGCACAACGGGACATCTCTATGGCTACACCTTC
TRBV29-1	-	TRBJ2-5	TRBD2	CSVVVAGPLQETQYF	TGCAGCGTTGTAGTAGCGGGACCCCTCCAAGAGACCCAGTACTTC
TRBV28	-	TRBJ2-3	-	CASSAGMGDTQYF	TGTGCCAGCAGCGCCGGGATGGGGGATACGCAGTATTTT
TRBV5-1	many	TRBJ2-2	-	CASSLDGGAGELFF	TGCGCCAGCAGCTTGGATGGGGGAGCCGGGGAGCTGTTTTTT